The 6 T cell receptor beta chains presented below share a single source sample, sequenced in a study of cytomegalovirus exposure and HLA in healthy donors. PCR involved 60 Vbeta and 13 Jbeta primers. Measured with immunoSEQ multiplex PCR; TCRdb has only the in-frame clones, and not every one. The sample gives about 160,000 clones, approximately 80% of which show up once; approximately 7% is in the top ten. The sequenced material came from PBMCs. The source is a woman under 40 in good health and CMV-seropositive.

The CDR3 DNA reads TGTGCCAGCAGCTTAGGCGGTACCGGGGAGCTGTTTTTT. Its translation is CASSLGGTGELFF. The chain links TRBV11-2 to TRBJ2-2, with D unclear. Trimming pared 1 base from V and 5 bases from J, leaving 5 bases between. Germline V gene lookup returns CDR1 SGHAT and CDR2 FQNNGV. This CDR3 comprises 13 residues.

This chain links TRBV4-2 with TRBJ2-1; D uncertain. Per germline, CDR1 LGHNA and CDR2 YNFKEQ. Trimming left V 0 bases short and J 2 bases short, with 14 bases between. CDR3 length: 17 residues. The CDR3 reads CASSQDRMGFPYNEQFF. CDR3 nucleotides: TGTGCCAGCAGCCAAGATAGGATGGGCTTCCCCTACAATGAGCAGTTCTTC.

The rearrangement joins TRBV4-2 to TRBJ1-2; 8 nucleotides align to TRBD1. The V and J ends lost 1 base and 7 bases, in that order; junction bases with no gene match: 11. This CDR3 comprises 16 residues. From germline, CDR1 is LGHNA and CDR2 YNFKEQ. CDR3 sequence (DNA): TGTGCCAGCAGCCAAGTAACAGGGACAGGTGGGGTTGGCTACACCTTC. It yields the protein CASSQVTGTGGVGYTF.

A word on this clone: Other DNA variants within this sample encode the same CDR3. The chain has TRBV5-1 and TRBJ1-4; 9 bases align to TRBD1. CDR1 is SGHRS and CDR2 is YFSETQ in the germline V gene. J was trimmed by 6 bases and V by 0 bases; bases with no gene match: 0. This CDR3 is built from 14 residues. The CDR3 coding sequence is TGCGCCAGCAGCTTGGGACAGGGGGATGAAAAACTGTTTTTT. This gives the protein CASSLGQGDEKLFF.

The chain combines TRBV29-1 with TRBJ2-5, with D possibly matching TRBD1 (6 bases). The ends were cut back, 5 bases at V and 1 base at J, with 11 bases in the middle. Germline loops: CDR1 SQVTM, CDR2 ANQGSEA. CDR3 size: 13 residues. Here the CDR3 reads CSVTRTAQETQYF. CDR3 nucleotides: TGCAGCGTTACTCGGACAGCCCAAGAGACCCAGTACTTC.

The rearrangement joins TRBV5-6 to TRBJ2-1, with TRBD1 matching over 7 bases. V was clipped by 4 bases and J by 4 bases; unmatched bases: 2. Germline CDR1 reads SGHDT; CDR2 reads YYEEEE. The CDR3 totals 13 residues. CDR3 amino acids: CASSRDSYNEQFF. DNA for the CDR3: TGTGCCAGCAGCAGGGACAGTTACAATGAGCAGTTCTTC.